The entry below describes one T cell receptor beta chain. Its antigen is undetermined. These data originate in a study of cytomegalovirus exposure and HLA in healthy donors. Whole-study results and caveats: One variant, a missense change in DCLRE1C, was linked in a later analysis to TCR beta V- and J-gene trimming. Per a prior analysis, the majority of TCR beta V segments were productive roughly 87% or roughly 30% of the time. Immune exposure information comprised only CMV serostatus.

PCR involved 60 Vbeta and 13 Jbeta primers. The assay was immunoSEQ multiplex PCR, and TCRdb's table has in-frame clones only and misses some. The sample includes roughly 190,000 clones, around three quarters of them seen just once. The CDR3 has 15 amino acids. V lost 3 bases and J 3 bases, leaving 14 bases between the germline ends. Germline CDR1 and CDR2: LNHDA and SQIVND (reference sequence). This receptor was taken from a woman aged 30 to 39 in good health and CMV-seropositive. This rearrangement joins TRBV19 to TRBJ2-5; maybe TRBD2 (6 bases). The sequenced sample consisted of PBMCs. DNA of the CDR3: TGTGCCAGTAGTATTAGTGCGGGGAAAGAAGAGACCCAGTACTTC. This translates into CASSISAGKEETQYF.